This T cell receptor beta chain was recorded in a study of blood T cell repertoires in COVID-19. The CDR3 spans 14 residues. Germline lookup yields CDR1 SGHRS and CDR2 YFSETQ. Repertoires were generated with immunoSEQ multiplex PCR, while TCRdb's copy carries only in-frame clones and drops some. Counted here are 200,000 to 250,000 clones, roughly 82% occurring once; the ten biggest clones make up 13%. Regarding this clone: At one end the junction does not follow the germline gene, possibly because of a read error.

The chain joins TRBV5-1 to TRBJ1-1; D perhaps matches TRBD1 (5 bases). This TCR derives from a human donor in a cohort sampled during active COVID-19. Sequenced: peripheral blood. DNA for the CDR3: TGCGCCAGCAGCTTGTTTCCAGGGAACCCTGAAGCTTTCTTT. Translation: CASSLFPGNPEAFF.